This is a list of T cell receptor beta chains from one sample in a study of blood T cell repertoires in COVID-19. Sequencing used immunoSEQ multiplex PCR; TCRdb keeps in-frame clones, though not all of them. The sample holds fewer than 600,000 clones, 75% to 90% seen once. The specimen sequenced was peripheral blood. These receptors were obtained from a man aged 18 to 29 with COVID-19, enrolled during active disease. CDR3s include the opening cysteine and the closing phenylalanine or tryptophan. A D gene is named only where the DNA matches it firmly. Rows give clone size only sometimes, using once, few, many, or a class for an expanded clone.

size: -; D: TRBD1; J: TRBJ1-1; V: TRBV15; CDR3: CATSREGDSPKTEAFF; DNA: TGTGCCACCAGCAGAGAGGGGGACAGTCCAAAGACTGAAGCTTTCTTT
size: -; D: TRBD2; J: TRBJ2-2; V: TRBV19; CDR3: CASSIAPAGVFGGELFF; DNA: TGTGCCAGTAGTATAGCGCCAGCGGGAGTTTTCGGCGGGGAGCTGTTTTTT
size: -; D: TRBD1; J: TRBJ1-6; V: TRBV18; CDR3: CASSPGQGDQSPLHF; DNA: TGTGCCAGCTCACCCGGACAGGGGGATCAGTCACCCCTCCACTTT
size: -; D: TRBD1; J: TRBJ2-7; V: TRBV5-4; CDR3: CASSAGTGRNEQYF; DNA: TGTGCCAGCAGCGCCGGGACAGGGAGGAACGAGCAGTACTTC
size: -; D: TRBD1; J: TRBJ2-3; V: TRBV7-9; CDR3: CASSSGTGNLDTQYF; DNA: TGTGCCAGCAGCTCCGGGACAGGGAATCTGGATACGCAGTATTTT
size: -; D: TRBD2; J: TRBJ2-7; V: TRBV4-2; CDR3: CASRGTSGKSEQYF; DNA: TGTGCCAGCAGGGGGACTAGCGGGAAGAGTGAGCAGTACTTC
size: -; D: TRBD2; J: TRBJ2-1; V: TRBV27; CDR3: CASSLSLAGGSEQFF; DNA: TGTGCCAGCAGTTTGTCACTAGCGGGGGGGTCCGAGCAGTTCTTC
size: once; D: -; J: TRBJ2-1; V: TRBV4-1; CDR3: CASSLFTKGGQRGEQFF; DNA: TGCGCCAGCAGCCTCTTCACGAAGGGTGGGCAACGGGGTGAGCAGTTCTTC
size: -; D: TRBD2; J: TRBJ2-7; V: TRBV7-8; CDR3: CASTLGLADYEQYF; DNA: TGTGCCAGCACCCTGGGGCTAGCGGACTACGAGCAGTACTTC
size: -; D: -; J: TRBJ1-1; V: TRBV20-1; CDR3: CSVDRSRKAFF; DNA: TGCAGTGTCGATAGGTCCAGGAAAGCTTTCTTT
size: once; D: -; J: TRBJ2-1; V: TRBV18; CDR3: CASSGQGGNEQFF; DNA: TGTGCCAGCTCAGGGCAGGGTGGCAATGAGCAGTTCTTC
size: -; D: -; J: TRBJ1-1; V: TRBV5-4; CDR3: CASRGGMNTEAFF; DNA: TGTGCCAGCAGGGGAGGGATGAACACTGAAGCTTTCTTT
size: -; D: -; J: TRBJ2-7; V: TRBV5-6; CDR3: CASSLLGQDKSYEQYF; DNA: TGTGCCAGCAGCTTGTTAGGTCAGGATAAATCCTACGAGCAGTACTTC
size: -; D: TRBD2; J: TRBJ2-1; V: TRBV2; CDR3: CASSDPSGGFPYNEQFF; DNA: TGTGCCAGCAGTGACCCTAGCGGGGGGTTCCCCTACAATGAGCAGTTCTTC
size: -; D: -; J: TRBJ2-7; V: TRBV10-2; CDR3: CASTKTSLYEQYF; DNA: TGCGCCAGCACGAAGACTAGTTTATACGAGCAGTACTTC
size: once; D: -; J: TRBJ1-1; V: TRBV7-3; CDR3: CASSTTGLGTEAFF; DNA: TGTGCCAGCAGCACGACAGGCCTCGGCACTGAAGCTTTCTTT
size: -; D: TRBD1; J: TRBJ2-2; V: TRBV18; CDR3: CASSQFPGQGAGELFF; DNA: TGTGCCAGCTCGCAGTTTCCGGGACAGGGGGCCGGGGAGCTGTTTTTT
size: -; D: TRBD1; J: TRBJ1-1; V: TRBV24-1; CDR3: CATSRTGGTEAFF; DNA: TGTGCCACCAGCCGGACAGGGGGTACTGAAGCTTTCTTT
size: -; D: TRBD2; J: TRBJ2-7; V: TRBV7-6; CDR3: CASSLGSGGAVDEQYF; DNA: TGTGCCAGCAGCTTAGGTAGCGGGGGGGCCGTCGACGAGCAGTACTTC
size: -; D: TRBD2; J: TRBJ2-1; V: TRBV7-8; CDR3: CASKTTSGSSYNEQFF; DNA: TGTGCCAGCAAAACGACTAGCGGTAGCTCCTACAATGAGCAGTTCTTC
size: -; D: TRBD2; J: TRBJ2-7; V: TRBV18; CDR3: CASSPERGFGYEQYF; DNA: TGTGCCAGCTCACCAGAGCGGGGGTTTGGGTACGAGCAGTACTTC
size: -; D: TRBD2; J: TRBJ2-1; V: TRBV2; CDR3: CASSESGLAGYNEQFF; DNA: TGTGCCAGCAGTGAATCGGGACTAGCGGGGTACAATGAGCAGTTCTTC
size: -; D: TRBD2; J: TRBJ2-1; V: TRBV5-1; CDR3: CASSLVGGRGSYNEQFF; DNA: TGCGCCAGCAGCTTGGTTGGCGGGAGGGGCTCCTACAATGAGCAGTTCTTC
size: -; D: TRBD2; J: TRBJ2-5; V: TRBV30; CDR3: CAWSVAGGETQYF; DNA: TGTGCCTGGAGTGTAGCGGGAGGGGAGACCCAGTACTTC
size: -; D: -; J: TRBJ2-3; V: TRBV19; CDR3: CASSIDLGGSDTQYF; DNA: TGTGCCAGTAGTATAGATCTAGGAGGGTCGGATACGCAGTATTTT
size: -; D: -; J: TRBJ1-1; V: TRBV28; CDR3: CASSLPTREAFF; DNA: TGTGCCAGCAGTTTACCCACGAGAGAAGCTTTCTTT
size: -; D: -; J: TRBJ1-3; V: TRBV5-4; CDR3: CASSLAPGGENTIYF; DNA: TGTGCCAGCAGCTTGGCTCCGGGGGGCGAAAACACCATATATTTT
size: -; D: -; J: TRBJ2-3; V: TRBV24-1; CDR3: CAPGRGQYF; DNA: TGTGCCCCTGGGCGGGGGCAGTATTTT
size: -; D: -; J: TRBJ1-1; V: TRBV10-3; CDR3: CAISTPTEAFF; DNA: TGTGCCATCAGCACTCCCACTGAAGCTTTCTTT
size: -; D: -; J: TRBJ1-1; V: TRBV11-2; CDR3: CASSFHSQTPAFF; DNA: TGTGCCAGCAGCTTTCATAGTCAAACCCCAGCTTTCTTT
size: -; D: TRBD2; J: TRBJ2-7; V: TRBV7-9; CDR3: CASSLEGGSASYEQYF; DNA: TGTGCCAGCAGCTTAGAGGGCGGGAGTGCATCCTACGAGCAGTACTTC
size: -; D: -; J: TRBJ1-1; V: TRBV7-9; CDR3: CASRPRGWGNTEAFF; DNA: TGTGCCAGCAGACCAAGGGGTTGGGGGAACACTGAAGCTTTCTTT
size: -; D: TRBD1; J: TRBJ2-3; V: TRBV5-1; CDR3: CASRRTGLTDTQYF; DNA: TGCGCCAGCAGGCGGACAGGACTCACAGATACGCAGTATTTT
size: -; D: TRBD1; J: TRBJ2-2; V: TRBV4-1; CDR3: CASSQLRTGVTGELFF; DNA: TGCGCCAGCAGCCAACTCCGGACAGGGGTCACCGGGGAGCTGTTTTTT
size: -; D: -; J: TRBJ1-6; V: TRBV6-5; CDR3: CASSLSAYNSPLHF; DNA: TGTGCCAGCAGTTTATCTGCCTATAATTCACCCCTCCACTTT
size: -; D: TRBD2; J: TRBJ2-5; V: TRBV6-9; CDR3: CASSSPAGAKETQYF; DNA: TGTGCCAGCAGTTCTCCAGCGGGAGCAAAAGAGACCCAGTACTTC
size: -; D: -; J: TRBJ1-1; V: TRBV7-9; CDR3: CASSLQTGPAFF; DNA: TGTGCCAGCAGCCTCCAGACAGGCCCAGCTTTCTTT
size: -; D: TRBD2; J: TRBJ2-1; V: TRBV6-5; CDR3: CASSLGLAPHNEQFF; DNA: TGTGCCAGCAGTTTAGGACTAGCACCTCACAATGAGCAGTTCTTC
size: once; D: -; J: TRBJ2-2; V: TRBV28; CDR3: CASSSPGQRVTGELFF; DNA: TGTGCCAGCAGTTCCCCGGGACAGCGGGTTACCGGGGAGCTGTTTTTT
size: -; D: -; J: TRBJ2-7; V: TRBV27; CDR3: CASSLDYSYEQYF; DNA: TGTGCCAGCAGTTTAGACTACTCCTACGAGCAGTACTTC
size: -; D: TRBD1; J: TRBJ1-1; V: TRBV5-6; CDR3: CASSSTDRAYTEAFF; DNA: TGTGCCAGCAGCTCGACGGACAGGGCCTACACTGAAGCTTTCTTT
size: few; D: -; J: TRBJ2-2; V: TRBV9; CDR3: CASSGTDNTGELFF; DNA: TGTGCCAGCAGCGGGACAGATAACACCGGGGAGCTGTTTTTT
size: -; D: -; J: TRBJ2-2; V: TRBV29-1; CDR3: CSVVSGGWHTGELFF; DNA: TGCAGCGTTGTCTCGGGGGGCTGGCACACCGGGGAGCTGTTTTTT
size: -; D: -; J: TRBJ2-2; V: TRBV5-1; CDR3: CASSLGAGPTGELFF; DNA: TGCGCCAGCAGCTTGGGTGCAGGGCCCACCGGGGAGCTGTTTTTT
size: -; D: -; J: TRBJ1-3; V: TRBV7-9; CDR3: CASSYPATATGNTIYF; DNA: TGTGCCAGCAGCTATCCCGCGACAGCGACAGGAAACACCATATATTTT
size: once; D: TRBD2; J: TRBJ2-1; V: TRBV29-1; CDR3: CSVEGLASYNEQFF; DNA: TGCAGCGTTGAAGGACTAGCCTCCTACAATGAGCAGTTCTTC
size: -; D: -; J: TRBJ2-7; V: TRBV4-2; CDR3: CASSPGRGSYEQYF; DNA: TGTGCCAGCAGCCCCGGACGGGGCTCCTACGAGCAGTACTTC
size: -; D: TRBD1; J: TRBJ1-1; V: TRBV4-1; CDR3: CASSLDRDTEAFF; DNA: TGCGCCAGCAGCTTGGACAGGGACACTGAAGCTTTCTTT
size: -; D: -; J: TRBJ1-1; V: TRBV11-3; CDR3: CASSSQVGNTEAFF; DNA: TGTGCCAGCAGCTCCCAGGTAGGGAACACTGAAGCTTTCTTT
size: -; D: -; J: TRBJ2-7; V: TRBV11-3; CDR3: CASSLGLTYEQYF; DNA: TGTGCCAGCAGCTTAGGACTAACCTACGAGCAGTACTTC
size: -; D: -; J: TRBJ2-7; V: TRBV30; CDR3: CAWSVWGSGLKASSYEQYF; DNA: TGTGCCTGGAGTGTATGGGGCAGCGGACTAAAAGCCTCCTCCTACGAGCAGTACTTC
size: -; D: -; J: TRBJ1-3; V: TRBV12-3/TRBV12-4; CDR3: CASGGGAGNTIYF; DNA: TGTGCCAGCGGCGGAGGGGCCGGAAACACCATATATTTT
size: -; D: -; J: TRBJ1-2; V: TRBV28; CDR3: CASSLTVNYGYTF; DNA: TGTGCCAGCAGTTTGACAGTGAACTATGGCTACACCTTC
size: -; D: TRBD1; J: TRBJ2-7; V: TRBV13; CDR3: CASSQRTGHNEQYF; DNA: TGTGCCAGCAGCCAAAGGACAGGGCACAACGAGCAGTACTTC